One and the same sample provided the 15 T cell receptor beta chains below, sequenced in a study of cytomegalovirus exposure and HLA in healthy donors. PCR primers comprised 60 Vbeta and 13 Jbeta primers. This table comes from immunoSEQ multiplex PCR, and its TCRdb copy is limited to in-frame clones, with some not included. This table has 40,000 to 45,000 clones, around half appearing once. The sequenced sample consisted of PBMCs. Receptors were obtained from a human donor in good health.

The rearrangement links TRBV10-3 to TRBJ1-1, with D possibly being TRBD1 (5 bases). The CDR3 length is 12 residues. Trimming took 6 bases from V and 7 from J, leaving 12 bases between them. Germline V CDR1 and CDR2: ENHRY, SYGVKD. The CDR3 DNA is TGTGCCATCAGCCCTGGACAACGTGAAGCTTTCTTT. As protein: CAISPGQREAFF.

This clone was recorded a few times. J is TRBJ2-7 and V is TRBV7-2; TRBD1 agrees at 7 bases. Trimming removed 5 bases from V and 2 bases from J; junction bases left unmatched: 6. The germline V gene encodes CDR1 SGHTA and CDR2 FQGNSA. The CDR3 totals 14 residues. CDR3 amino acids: CASSLMQGAYEQYF. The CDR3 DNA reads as TGTGCCAGCAGCCTAATGCAGGGGGCCTACGAGCAGTACTTC. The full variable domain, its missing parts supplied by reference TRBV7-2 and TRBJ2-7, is GAGVSQSPSNKVTEKGKDVELRCDPISGHTALYWYRQSLGQGLEFLIYFQGNSAPDKSGLPSDRFSAERTGGSVSTLTIQRTQQEDSAVYLCASSLMQGAYEQYFGPGTRLTVT.

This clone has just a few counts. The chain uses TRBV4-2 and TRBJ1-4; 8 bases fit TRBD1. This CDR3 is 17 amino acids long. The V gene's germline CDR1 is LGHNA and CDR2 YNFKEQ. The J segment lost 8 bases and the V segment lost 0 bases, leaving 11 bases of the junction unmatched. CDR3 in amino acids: CASSQEAGRGRTEKLFF. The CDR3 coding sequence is TGTGCCAGCAGCCAAGAGGCGGGCAGGGGGCGAACGGAAAAACTGTTTTTT.

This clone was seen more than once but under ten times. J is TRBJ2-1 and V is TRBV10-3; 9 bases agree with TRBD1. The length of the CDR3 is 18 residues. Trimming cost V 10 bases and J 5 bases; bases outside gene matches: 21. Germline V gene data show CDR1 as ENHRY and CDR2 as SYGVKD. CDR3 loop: CATSIGALPGQGNNEQFF. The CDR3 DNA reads TGTGCCACCTCAATAGGGGCTCTTCCGGGACAGGGAAACAATGAGCAGTTCTTC.

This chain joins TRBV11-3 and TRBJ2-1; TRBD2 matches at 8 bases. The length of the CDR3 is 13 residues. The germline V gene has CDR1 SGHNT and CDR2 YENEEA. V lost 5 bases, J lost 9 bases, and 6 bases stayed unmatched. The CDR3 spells CASSMGLGVEQFF. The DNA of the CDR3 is TGTGCCAGCAGCATGGGACTAGGCGTTGAGCAGTTCTTC. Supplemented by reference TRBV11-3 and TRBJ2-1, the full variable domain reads EAGVVQSPRYKIIEKKQPVAFWCNPISGHNTLYWYLQNLGQGPELLIRYENEEAVDDSQLPKDRFSAERLKGVDSTLKIQPAELGDSAVYLCASSMGLGVEQFFGPGTRLTVL.

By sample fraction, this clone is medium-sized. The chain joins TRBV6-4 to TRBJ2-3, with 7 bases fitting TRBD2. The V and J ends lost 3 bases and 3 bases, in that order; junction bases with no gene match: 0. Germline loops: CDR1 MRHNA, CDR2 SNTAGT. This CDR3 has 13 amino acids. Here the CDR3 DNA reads TGTGCCAGCAGTGAGCGGGAGACAGATACGCAGTATTTT. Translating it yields CASSERETDTQYF.

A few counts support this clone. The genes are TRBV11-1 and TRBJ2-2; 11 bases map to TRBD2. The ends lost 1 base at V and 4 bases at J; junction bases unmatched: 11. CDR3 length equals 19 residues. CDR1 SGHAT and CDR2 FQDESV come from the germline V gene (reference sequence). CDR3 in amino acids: CASSLGTSGLGRVTGELFF. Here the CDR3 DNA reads TGTGCCAGCAGCTTAGGGACTAGCGGGCTTGGCCGGGTCACCGGGGAGCTGTTTTTT.

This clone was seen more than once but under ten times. The DNA for the CDR3 is TGTGCCAGCAGCACCGGGACAGGGGGCCCGTATGGCTACACCTTC. Protein product: CASSTGTGGPYGYTF. This rearrangement joins TRBV5-4 to TRBJ1-2, with 12 bases fitting TRBD1. V trimming: 4 bases; J trimming: 5 bases; junction bases outside the gene matches: 6. Germline V CDR1 and CDR2: SGHNT, YYREEE (reference sequence). The CDR3 has 15 residues.

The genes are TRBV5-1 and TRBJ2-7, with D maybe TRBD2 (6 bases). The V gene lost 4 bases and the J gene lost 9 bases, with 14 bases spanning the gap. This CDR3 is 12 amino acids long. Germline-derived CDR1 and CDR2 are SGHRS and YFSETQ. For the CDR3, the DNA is TGCGCCAGCAGCGCGGAGACTAGTTTGCAGTACTTC. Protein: CASSAETSLQYF.

The CDR3 nucleotides are TGTGCCAGCGGGCGGGGGGGTGGAAACACCATATATTTT. Translation: CASGRGGGNTIYF. The J gene is TRBJ1-3, the V gene TRBV7-2; D might be TRBD1 (5 bases). Germline CDR1 is SGHTA and CDR2 is FQGNSA. Trimming removed 8 bases at V and 3 bases at J, with 11 bases between. This CDR3 region has 13 residues.

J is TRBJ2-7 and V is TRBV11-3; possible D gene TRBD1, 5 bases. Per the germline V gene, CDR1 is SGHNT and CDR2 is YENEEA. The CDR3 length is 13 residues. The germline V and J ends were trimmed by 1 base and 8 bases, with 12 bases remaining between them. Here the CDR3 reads CASSLGQSLKQYF. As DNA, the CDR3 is TGTGCCAGCAGCTTAGGACAGTCCCTTAAGCAGTACTTC. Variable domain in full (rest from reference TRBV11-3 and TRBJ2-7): EAGVVQSPRYKIIEKKQPVAFWCNPISGHNTLYWYLQNLGQGPELLIRYENEEAVDDSQLPKDRFSAERLKGVDSTLKIQPAELGDSAVYLCASSLGQSLKQYFGPGTRLTVT.

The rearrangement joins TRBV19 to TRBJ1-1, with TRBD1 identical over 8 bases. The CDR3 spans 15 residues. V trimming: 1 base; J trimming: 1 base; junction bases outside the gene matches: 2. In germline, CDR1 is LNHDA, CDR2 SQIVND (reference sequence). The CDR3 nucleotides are TGTGCCAGTAGTATAGTCGGGACAGGGAACACTGAAGCTTTCTTT. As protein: CASSIVGTGNTEAFF.

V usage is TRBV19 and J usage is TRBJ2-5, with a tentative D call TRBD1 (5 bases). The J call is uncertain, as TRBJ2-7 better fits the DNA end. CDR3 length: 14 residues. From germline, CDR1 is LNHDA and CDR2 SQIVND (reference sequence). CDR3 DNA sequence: TGTGCCAGTAGTTTGGGCAGGGAAGTCAACGAGCAGTACTTC. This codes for CASSLGREVNEQYF.

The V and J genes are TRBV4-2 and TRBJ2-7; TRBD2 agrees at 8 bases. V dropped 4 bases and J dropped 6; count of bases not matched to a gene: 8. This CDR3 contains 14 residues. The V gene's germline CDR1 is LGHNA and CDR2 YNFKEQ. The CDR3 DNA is TGTGCCAGCAGCCCCCAGGGACTAGTCTCCGAGCAGTACTTC. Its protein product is CASSPQGLVSEQYF.

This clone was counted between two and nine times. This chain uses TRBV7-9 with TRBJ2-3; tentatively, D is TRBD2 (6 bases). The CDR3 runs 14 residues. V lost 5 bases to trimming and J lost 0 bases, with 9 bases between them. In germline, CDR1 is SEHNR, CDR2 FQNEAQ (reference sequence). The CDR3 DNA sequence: TGTGCCAGCAGCGCGGGGATGAGCACAGATACGCAGTATTTT. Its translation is CASSAGMSTDTQYF.